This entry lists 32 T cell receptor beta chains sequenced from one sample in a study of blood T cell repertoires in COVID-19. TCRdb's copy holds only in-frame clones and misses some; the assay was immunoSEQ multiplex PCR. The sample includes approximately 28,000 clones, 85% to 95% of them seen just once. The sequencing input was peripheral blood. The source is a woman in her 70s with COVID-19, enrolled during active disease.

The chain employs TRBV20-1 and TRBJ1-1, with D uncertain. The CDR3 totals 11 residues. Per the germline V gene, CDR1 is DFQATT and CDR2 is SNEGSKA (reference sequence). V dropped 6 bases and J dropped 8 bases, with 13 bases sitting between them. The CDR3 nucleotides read TGCAGTGCCCAGTTTACAATGGAAGCTTTCTTT. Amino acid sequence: CSAQFTMEAFF.

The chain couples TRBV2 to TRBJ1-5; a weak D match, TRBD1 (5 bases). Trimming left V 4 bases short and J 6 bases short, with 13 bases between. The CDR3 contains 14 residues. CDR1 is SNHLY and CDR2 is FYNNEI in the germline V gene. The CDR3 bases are TGTGCCAGCAGTGGGGGCGTGGCGAGTCAGCCCCAGCATTTT. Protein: CASSGGVASQPQHF.

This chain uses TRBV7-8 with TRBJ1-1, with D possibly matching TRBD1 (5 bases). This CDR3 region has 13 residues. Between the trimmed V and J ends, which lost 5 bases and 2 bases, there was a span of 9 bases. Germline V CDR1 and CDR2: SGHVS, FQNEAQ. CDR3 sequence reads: CASSLRENTEAFF. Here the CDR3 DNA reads TGTGCCAGCAGCCTCAGGGAAAACACTGAAGCTTTCTTT.

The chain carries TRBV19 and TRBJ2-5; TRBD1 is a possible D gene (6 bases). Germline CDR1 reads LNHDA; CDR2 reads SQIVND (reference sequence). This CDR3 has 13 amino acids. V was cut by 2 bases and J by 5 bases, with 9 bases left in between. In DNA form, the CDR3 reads TGTGCCAGTAGTATATCAGGGGACGAGACCCAGTACTTC. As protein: CASSISGDETQYF.

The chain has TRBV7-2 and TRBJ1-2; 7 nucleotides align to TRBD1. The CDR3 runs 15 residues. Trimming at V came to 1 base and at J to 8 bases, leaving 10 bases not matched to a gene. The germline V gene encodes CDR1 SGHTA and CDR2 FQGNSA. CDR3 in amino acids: CASSLDGTAEGGYTF. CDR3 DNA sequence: TGTGCCAGCAGCTTAGACGGGACAGCCGAGGGGGGCTACACCTTC.

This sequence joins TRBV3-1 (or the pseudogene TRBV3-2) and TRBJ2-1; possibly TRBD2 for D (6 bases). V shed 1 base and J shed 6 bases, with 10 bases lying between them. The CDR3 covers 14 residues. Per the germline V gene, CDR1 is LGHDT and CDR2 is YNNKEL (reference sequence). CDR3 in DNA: TGTGCCAGCAGCCAAGGTGGAGGGCCCAATGAGCAGTTCTTC. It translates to CASSQGGGPNEQFF.

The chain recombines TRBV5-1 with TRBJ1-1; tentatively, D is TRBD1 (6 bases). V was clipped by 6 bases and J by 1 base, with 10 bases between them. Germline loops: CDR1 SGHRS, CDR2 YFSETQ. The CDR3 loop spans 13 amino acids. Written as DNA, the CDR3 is TGCGCCAGCATCCCGACAGGGAACACTGAAGCTTTCTTT. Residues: CASIPTGNTEAFF.

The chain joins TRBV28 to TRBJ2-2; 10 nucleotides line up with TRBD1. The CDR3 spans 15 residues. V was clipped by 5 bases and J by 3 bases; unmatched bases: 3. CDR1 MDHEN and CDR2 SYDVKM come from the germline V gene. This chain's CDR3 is CASSPGTGDTGELFF. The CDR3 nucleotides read TGTGCCAGCAGTCCCGGGACAGGGGACACCGGGGAGCTGTTTTTT.

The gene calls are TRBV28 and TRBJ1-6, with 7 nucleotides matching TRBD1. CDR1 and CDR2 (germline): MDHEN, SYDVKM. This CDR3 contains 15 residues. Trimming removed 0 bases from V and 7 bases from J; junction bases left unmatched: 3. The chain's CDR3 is CASSLWTGRNSPLHF. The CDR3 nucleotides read TGTGCCAGCAGTTTATGGACAGGGCGGAATTCACCCCTCCACTTT.

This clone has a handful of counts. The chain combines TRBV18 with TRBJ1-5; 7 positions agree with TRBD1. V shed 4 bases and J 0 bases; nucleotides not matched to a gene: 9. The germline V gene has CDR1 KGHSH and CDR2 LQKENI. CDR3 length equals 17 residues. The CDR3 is CASSRLGGPYSNQPQHF. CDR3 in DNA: TGTGCCAGCTCACGATTAGGGGGCCCGTATAGCAATCAGCCCCAGCATTTT.

The CDR3, as DNA: TGCGCCACCAACAGGGTAAAGCAGTTCTTC. As protein: CATNRVKQFF. The V call is TRBV10-1, the J call TRBJ2-1; possible D gene TRBD1, 6 bases. The CDR3 has 10 amino acids. Germline V gene sequence: CDR1 WNHNN, CDR2 SYGVQD (reference sequence). Trimming took off 10 bases at V and 11 bases at J, with 12 bases between the two ends.

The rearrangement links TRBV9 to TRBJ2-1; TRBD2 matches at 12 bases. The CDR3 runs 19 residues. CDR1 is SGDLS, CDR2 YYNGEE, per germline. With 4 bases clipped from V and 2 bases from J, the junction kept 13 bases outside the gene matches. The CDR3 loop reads CASSPQLGTSGQPYNEQFF. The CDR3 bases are TGTGCCAGCAGCCCTCAGCTAGGGACTAGCGGGCAACCCTACAATGAGCAGTTCTTC.

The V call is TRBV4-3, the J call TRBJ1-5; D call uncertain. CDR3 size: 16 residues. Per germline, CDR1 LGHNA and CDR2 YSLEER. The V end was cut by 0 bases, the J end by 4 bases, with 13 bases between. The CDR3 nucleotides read TGCGCCAGCAGCCAAGATCGGAGTCGGGGTAATCAGCCCCAGCATTTT. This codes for CASSQDRSRGNQPQHF.

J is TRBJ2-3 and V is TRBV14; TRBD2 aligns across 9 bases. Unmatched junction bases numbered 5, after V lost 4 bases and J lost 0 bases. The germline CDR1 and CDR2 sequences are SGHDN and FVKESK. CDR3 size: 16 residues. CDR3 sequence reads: CASSPGTSRSTDTQYF. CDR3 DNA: TGTGCCAGCAGCCCGGGGACTAGCCGAAGCACAGATACGCAGTATTTT.

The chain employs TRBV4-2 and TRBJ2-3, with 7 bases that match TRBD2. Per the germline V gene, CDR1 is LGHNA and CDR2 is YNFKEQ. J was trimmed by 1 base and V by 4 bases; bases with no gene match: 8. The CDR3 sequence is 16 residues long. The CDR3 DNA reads TGTGCCAGCAGCCTCGAGCGGGATAGGGGCACAGATACGCAGTATTTT. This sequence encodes CASSLERDRGTDTQYF.

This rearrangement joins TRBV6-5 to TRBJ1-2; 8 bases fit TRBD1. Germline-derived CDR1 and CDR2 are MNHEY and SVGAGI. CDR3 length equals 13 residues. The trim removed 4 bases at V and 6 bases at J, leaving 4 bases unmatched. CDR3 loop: CASSLDRADGYTF. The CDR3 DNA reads TGTGCCAGCAGTTTGGACAGGGCTGATGGCTACACCTTC.

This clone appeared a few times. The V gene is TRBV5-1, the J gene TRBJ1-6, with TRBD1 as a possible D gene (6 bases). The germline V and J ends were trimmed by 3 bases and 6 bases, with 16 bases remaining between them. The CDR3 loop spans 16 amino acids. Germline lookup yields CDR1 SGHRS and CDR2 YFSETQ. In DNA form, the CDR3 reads TGCGCCAGCAGCTGGGAGACAGGACCCGTTAATTCACCCCTCCACTTT. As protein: CASSWETGPVNSPLHF.

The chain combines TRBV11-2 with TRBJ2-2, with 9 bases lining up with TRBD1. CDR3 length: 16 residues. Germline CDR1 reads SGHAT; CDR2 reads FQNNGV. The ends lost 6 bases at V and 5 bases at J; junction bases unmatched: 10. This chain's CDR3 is CASRPGTGKGTGELFF. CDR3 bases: TGTGCCAGCAGGCCTGGGACAGGGAAGGGAACCGGGGAGCTGTTTTTT.

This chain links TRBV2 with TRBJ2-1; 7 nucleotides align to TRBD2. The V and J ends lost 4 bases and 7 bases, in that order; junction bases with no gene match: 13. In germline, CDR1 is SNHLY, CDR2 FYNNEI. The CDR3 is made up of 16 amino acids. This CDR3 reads CASSADHGLVTNEQFF. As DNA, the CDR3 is TGTGCCAGCAGTGCCGACCACGGACTAGTAACAAATGAGCAGTTCTTC.

The CDR3 DNA reads TGTGCCAGCAGTCCACGGAGTCCTCCCGAGCAGTACTTC. Its protein product is CASSPRSPPEQYF. The rearrangement joins TRBV28 to TRBJ2-7; D is unclear. Per the germline V gene, CDR1 is MDHEN and CDR2 is SYDVKM. The CDR3 sequence is 13 residues long. Trimming stripped 5 bases from V and 6 bases from J, with 14 bases between.

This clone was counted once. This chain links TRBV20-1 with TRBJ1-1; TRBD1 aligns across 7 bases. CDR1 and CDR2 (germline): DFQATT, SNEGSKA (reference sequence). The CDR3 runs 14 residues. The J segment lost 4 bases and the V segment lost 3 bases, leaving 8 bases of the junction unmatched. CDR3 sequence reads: CSASSGQAFTEAFF. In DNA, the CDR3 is TGCAGTGCTAGTTCAGGACAGGCGTTCACTGAAGCTTTCTTT.

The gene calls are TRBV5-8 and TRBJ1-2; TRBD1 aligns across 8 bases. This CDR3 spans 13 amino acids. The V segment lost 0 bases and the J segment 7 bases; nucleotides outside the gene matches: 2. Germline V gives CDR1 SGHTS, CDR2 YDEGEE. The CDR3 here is CASSLGQGAGYTF. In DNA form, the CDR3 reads TGTGCCAGCAGCTTGGGGCAGGGGGCTGGCTACACCTTC.

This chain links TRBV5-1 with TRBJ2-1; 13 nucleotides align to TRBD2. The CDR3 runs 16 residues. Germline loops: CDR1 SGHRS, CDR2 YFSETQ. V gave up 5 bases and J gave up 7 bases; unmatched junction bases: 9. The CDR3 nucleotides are TGCGCCAGCAGAACCCCGGGACTAGCGGGAATTAATGAGCAGTTCTTC. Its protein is CASRTPGLAGINEQFF.

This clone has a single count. The DNA of the CDR3 is TGTGCCAGCAGCGAACAGTGGGTTGGGGAGACCCAGTACTTC. This sequence encodes CASSEQWVGETQYF. V and J are TRBV3-1 (or the pseudogene TRBV3-2) and TRBJ2-5; D remains ambiguous. The CDR3 consists of 14 residues. The germline CDR1 and CDR2 sequences are LGHDT and YNNKEL (reference sequence). Trimming pared 5 bases from V and 5 bases from J, leaving 15 bases between.

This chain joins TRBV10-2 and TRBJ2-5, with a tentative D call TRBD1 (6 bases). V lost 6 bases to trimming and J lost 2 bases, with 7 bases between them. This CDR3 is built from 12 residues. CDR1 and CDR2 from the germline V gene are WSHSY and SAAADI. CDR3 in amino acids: CASRRGQETQYF. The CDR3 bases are TGCGCCAGCAGAAGGGGGCAAGAGACCCAGTACTTC.

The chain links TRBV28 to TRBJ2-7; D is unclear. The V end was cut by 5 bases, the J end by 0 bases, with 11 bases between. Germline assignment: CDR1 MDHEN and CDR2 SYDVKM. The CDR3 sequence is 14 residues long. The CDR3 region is CASSSDHTSYEQYF. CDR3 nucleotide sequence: TGTGCCAGCAGTAGCGATCATACCTCCTACGAGCAGTACTTC.

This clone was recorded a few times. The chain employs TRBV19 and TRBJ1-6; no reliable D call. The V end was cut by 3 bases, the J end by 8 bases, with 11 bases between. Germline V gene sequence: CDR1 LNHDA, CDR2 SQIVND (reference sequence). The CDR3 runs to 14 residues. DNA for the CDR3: TGTGCCAGTAGTATCGGCGGGTTCTATTCACCCCTCCACTTT. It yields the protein CASSIGGFYSPLHF.

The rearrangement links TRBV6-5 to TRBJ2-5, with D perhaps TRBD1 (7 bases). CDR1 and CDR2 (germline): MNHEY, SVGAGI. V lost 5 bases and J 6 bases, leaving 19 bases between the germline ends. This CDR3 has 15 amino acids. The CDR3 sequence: CASSQTGSEGQTQYF. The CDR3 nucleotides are TGTGCCAGCAGTCAGACAGGGTCGGAGGGCCAGACCCAGTACTTC.

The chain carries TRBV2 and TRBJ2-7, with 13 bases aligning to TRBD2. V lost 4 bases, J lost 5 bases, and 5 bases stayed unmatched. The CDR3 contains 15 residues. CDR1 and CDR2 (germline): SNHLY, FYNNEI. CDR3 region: CASSGTSGSLDEQYF. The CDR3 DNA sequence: TGTGCCAGCAGTGGGACTAGCGGGAGTCTGGACGAGCAGTACTTC.

CDR3 DNA sequence: TGCGCCAGCAGCCGACTAGCGGGAGGCCTTGGGAATGAGCAGTTCTTC. It codes for CASSRLAGGLGNEQFF. The rearrangement links TRBV5-1 to TRBJ2-1; 13 bases map to TRBD2. The germline CDR1 and CDR2 sequences are SGHRS and YFSETQ. There are 16 residues in the CDR3. V lost 4 bases, J lost 7 bases, and 8 bases stayed unmatched. Variable domain in full (rest from reference TRBV5-1 and TRBJ2-1): KAGVTQTPRYLIKTRGQQVTLSCSPISGHRSVSWYQQTPGQGLQFLFEYFSETQRNKGNFPGRFSGRQFSNSRSEMNVSTLELGDSALYLCASSRLAGGLGNEQFFGPGTRLTVL.

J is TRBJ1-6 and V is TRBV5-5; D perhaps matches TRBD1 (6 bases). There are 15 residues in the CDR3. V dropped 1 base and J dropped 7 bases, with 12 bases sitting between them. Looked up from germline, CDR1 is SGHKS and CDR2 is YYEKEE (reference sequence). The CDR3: CASSLTDSTNSPLHF. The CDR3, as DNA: TGTGCCAGCAGCTTGACGGACAGCACGAATTCACCCCTCCACTTT.

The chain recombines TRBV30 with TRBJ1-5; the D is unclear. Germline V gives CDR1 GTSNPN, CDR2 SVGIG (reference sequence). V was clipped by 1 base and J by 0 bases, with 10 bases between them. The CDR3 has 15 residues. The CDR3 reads CAWSDRINSNQPQHF. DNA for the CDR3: TGTGCCTGGAGTGACAGAATTAATAGCAATCAGCCCCAGCATTTT.